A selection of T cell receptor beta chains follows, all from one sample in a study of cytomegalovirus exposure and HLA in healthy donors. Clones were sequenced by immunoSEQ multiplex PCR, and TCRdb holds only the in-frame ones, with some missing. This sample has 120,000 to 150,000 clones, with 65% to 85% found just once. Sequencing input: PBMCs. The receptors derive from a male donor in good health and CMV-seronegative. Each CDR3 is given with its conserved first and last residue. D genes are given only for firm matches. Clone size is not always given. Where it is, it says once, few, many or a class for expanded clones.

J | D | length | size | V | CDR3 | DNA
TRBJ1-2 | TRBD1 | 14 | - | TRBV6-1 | CASSAGTGDRGYTF | TGTGCCAGCAGCGCCGGGACAGGGGATAGGGGCTACACCTTC
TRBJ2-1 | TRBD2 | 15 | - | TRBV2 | CASASLAGGDNEQFF | TGTGCCAGCGCGAGCCTAGCGGGAGGCGACAATGAGCAGTTCTTC
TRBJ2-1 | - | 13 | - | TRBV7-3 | CASSLKGGYEQFF | TGTGCCAGCAGCTTAAAGGGGGGGTATGAGCAGTTCTTC
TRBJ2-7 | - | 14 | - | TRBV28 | CASSSGITLNEQYF | TGTGCCAGCAGCTCCGGGATCACACTAAACGAGCAGTACTTC
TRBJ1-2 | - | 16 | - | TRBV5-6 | CASSFAGVEAIYGYTF | TGTGCCAGCAGCTTTGCAGGGGTCGAAGCCATTTATGGCTACACCTTC
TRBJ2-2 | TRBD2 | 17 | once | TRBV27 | CASSLFTGTINTGELFF | TGTGCCAGCAGTTTATTCACCGGGACTATCAACACCGGGGAGCTGTTTTTT
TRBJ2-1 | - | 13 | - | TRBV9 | CASSVEVYNEQFF | TGTGCCAGCAGCGTGGAGGTCTACAATGAGCAGTTCTTC
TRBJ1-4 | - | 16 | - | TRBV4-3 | CASSQEAGGHKEKLFF | TGCGCCAGCAGCCAAGAGGCGGGAGGGCATAAGGAAAAACTGTTTTTT
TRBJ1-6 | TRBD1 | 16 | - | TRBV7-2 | CASSSRLGGMNSPLHF | TGTGCCAGCAGCTCGAGGCTAGGGGGCATGAATTCACCCCTCCACTTT
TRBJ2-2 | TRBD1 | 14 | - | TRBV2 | CASDQQGVTGELFF | TGTGCCAGCGATCAGCAGGGGGTCACCGGGGAGCTGTTTTTT
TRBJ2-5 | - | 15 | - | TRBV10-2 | CASSEGWGAQETQYF | TGCGCCAGCAGTGAAGGCTGGGGAGCGCAAGAGACCCAGTACTTC
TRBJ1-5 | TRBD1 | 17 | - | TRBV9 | CASSAGGGQGSNQPQHF | TGTGCCAGCAGCGCCGGGGGGGGACAGGGTAGCAATCAGCCCCAGCATTTT
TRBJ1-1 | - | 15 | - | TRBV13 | CASSRPRVRNTEAFF | TGTGCCAGCAGCCGCCCGCGGGTAAGGAACACTGAAGCTTTCTTT
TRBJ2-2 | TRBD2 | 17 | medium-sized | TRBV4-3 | CASSQVLAGGKGGELFF | TGCGCCAGCAGCCAAGTCTTGGCGGGAGGGAAGGGCGGGGAGCTGTTTTTT
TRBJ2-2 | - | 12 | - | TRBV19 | CAVGGETGELFF | TGTGCCGTGGGGGGAGAAACCGGGGAGCTGTTTTTT
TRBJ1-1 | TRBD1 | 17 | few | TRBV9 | CASSAQVAGTVNTEAFF | TGTGCCAGCAGCGCCCAAGTTGCCGGGACAGTGAACACTGAAGCTTTCTTT
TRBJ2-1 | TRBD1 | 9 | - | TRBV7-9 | CATDRGFLF | TGTGCCACGGACAGGGGTTTTCTCTTC
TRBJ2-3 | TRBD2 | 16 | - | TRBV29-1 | CSVPPGLAGGTDTQYF | TGCAGCGTTCCACCGGGACTAGCGGGAGGAACAGATACGCAGTATTTT
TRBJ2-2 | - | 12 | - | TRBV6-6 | CASSSDTGELFF | TGTGCCAGCAGTTCCGACACCGGGGAGCTGTTTTTT
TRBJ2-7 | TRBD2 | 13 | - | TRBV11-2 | CASGNGGAYEQYF | TGTGCCAGCGGTAACGGGGGGGCCTACGAGCAGTACTTC
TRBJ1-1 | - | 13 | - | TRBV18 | CASSPARDTEAFF | TGTGCCAGCTCACCAGCACGGGACACTGAAGCTTTCTTT
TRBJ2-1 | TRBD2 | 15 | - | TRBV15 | CATSKASGTYNEQFF | TGTGCCACCAGCAAGGCTAGCGGGACCTACAATGAGCAGTTCTTC
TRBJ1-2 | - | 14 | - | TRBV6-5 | CASSRGPFGGGYTF | TGTGCCAGCAGCCGAGGACCGTTCGGAGGCGGCTACACCTTC
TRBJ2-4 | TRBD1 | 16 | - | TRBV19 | CASSIEAGGAKNIQYF | TGTGCCAGTAGTATCGAGGCAGGGGGAGCCAAAAACATTCAGTACTTC
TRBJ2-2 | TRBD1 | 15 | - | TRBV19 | CASSRQGVNTGELFF | TGTGCCAGTAGTCGACAGGGGGTGAACACCGGGGAGCTGTTTTTT
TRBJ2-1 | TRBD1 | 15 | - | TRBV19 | CATAPRQGVINEQFF | TGTGCCACCGCGCCTCGACAGGGGGTAATAAATGAGCAGTTCTTC
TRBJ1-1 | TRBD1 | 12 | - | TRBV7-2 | CASWTGFTEAFF | TGTGCCAGCTGGACAGGATTCACTGAAGCTTTCTTT
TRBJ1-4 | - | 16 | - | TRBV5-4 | CASSPDRGVTNEKLFF | TGTGCCAGCAGCCCGGACCGCGGGGTGACTAATGAAAAACTGTTTTTT
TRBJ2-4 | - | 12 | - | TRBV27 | CASIGVKNIQYF | TGTGCCAGCATAGGGGTCAAAAACATTCAGTACTTC
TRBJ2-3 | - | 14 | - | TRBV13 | CASSPTSSTDTQYF | TGTGCCAGCAGCCCCACTTCGAGCACAGATACGCAGTATTTT
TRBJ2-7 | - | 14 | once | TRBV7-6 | CASSLVQGSYEQYF | TGTGCCAGCAGCTTAGTTCAGGGCTCCTACGAGCAGTACTTC
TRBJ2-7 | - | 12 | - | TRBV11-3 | CASSLDYGEQYF | TGTGCCAGCAGCTTAGATTACGGCGAGCAGTACTTC
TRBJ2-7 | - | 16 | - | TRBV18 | CASSPFPGKADYEQYF | TGTGCCAGCTCACCCTTTCCAGGGAAGGCCGACTACGAGCAGTACTTC
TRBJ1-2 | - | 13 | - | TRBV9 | CASSVESRYGYTF | TGTGCCAGCAGCGTAGAGAGCCGCTATGGCTACACCTTC
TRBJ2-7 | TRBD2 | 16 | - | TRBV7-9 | CASSPRTSGRAVEQYF | TGTGCCAGCAGCCCGCGGACTAGCGGGAGGGCCGTCGAGCAGTACTTC
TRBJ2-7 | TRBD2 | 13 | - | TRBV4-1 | CASSQSSGYEQYF | TGCGCCAGCAGCCAATCTAGCGGCTACGAGCAGTACTTC
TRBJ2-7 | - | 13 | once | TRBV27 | CASGYTESYEQYF | TGTGCCAGCGGATATACGGAGTCCTACGAGCAGTACTTC
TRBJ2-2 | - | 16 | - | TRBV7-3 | CASSLGLGAAGGELFF | TGTGCCAGCAGCTTAGGTTTGGGGGCGGCCGGCGGGGAGCTGTTTTTT
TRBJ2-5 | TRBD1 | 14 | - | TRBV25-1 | CASSIRTGMETQYF | TGTGCCAGCAGTATACGGACAGGGATGGAGACCCAGTACTTC
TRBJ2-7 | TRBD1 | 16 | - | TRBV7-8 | CASSPMRTGASYEQYF | TGTGCCAGCAGCCCGATGCGGACAGGGGCCTCCTACGAGCAGTACTTC
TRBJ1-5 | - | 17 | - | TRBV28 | CASSLRGGRNSNQPQHF | TGTGCCAGCAGTCTAAGGGGCGGACGGAATAGCAATCAGCCCCAGCATTTT
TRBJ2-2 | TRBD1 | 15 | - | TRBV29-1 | CSVDALGTGDGELFF | TGCAGCGTTGACGCCCTGGGGACAGGGGACGGGGAGCTGTTTTTT
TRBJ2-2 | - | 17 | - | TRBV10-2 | CASSLPVAAGNTGELFF | TGCGCCAGCAGTCTACCGGTGGCGGCGGGGAACACCGGGGAGCTGTTTTTT
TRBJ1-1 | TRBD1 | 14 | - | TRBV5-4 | CASSAQGAQGEAFF | TGTGCCAGCAGCGCCCAGGGGGCGCAAGGTGAAGCTTTCTTT
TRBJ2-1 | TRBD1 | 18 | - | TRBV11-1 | CASTINFGADRVYNEQFF | TGTGCCAGCACAATAAACTTTGGTGCGGACAGGGTTTACAATGAGCAGTTCTTC
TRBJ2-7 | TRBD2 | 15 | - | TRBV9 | CASSVETSGNYEQYF | TGTGCCAGCAGCGTAGAAACTAGCGGTAACTACGAGCAGTACTTC
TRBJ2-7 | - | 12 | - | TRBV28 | CASSDRSLEQYF | TGTGCCAGCAGTGATCGTAGCCTCGAGCAGTACTTC
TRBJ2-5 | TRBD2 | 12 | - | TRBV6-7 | CASPKRGQTQYF | TGTGCCAGCCCCAAGCGGGGGCAGACCCAGTACTTC
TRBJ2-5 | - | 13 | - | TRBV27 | CASTKNMWETQYF | TGTGCCAGCACCAAAAACATGTGGGAGACCCAGTACTTC
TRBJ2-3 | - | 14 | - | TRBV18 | CASSPDIVTDTQYF | TGTGCCAGCTCACCGGACATAGTCACAGATACGCAGTATTTT
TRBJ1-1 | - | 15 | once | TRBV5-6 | CASSLEMWASTEAFF | TGTGCCAGCAGCTTGGAAATGTGGGCTTCCACTGAAGCTTTCTTT
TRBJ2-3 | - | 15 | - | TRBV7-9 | CASTQGGTSTDTQYF | TGTGCCAGCACCCAGGGGGGAACTAGCACAGATACGCAGTATTTT
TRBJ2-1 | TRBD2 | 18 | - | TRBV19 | CASRDFGTRLTTMDEQFF | TGTGCCAGTAGAGATTTCGGGACTAGATTGACGACCATGGATGAGCAGTTCTTC
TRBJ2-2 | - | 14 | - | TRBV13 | CASSARGRTGELFF | TGTGCCAGCAGCGCCAGGGGTAGGACCGGGGAGCTGTTTTTT
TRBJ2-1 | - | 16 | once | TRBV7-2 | CASSWGIGAYNNEQFF | TGTGCCAGCAGCTGGGGTATAGGGGCCTACAACAATGAGCAGTTCTTC
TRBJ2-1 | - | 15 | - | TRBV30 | CAWTKGSGGYNEQFF | TGTGCCTGGACCAAAGGTAGCGGAGGCTACAATGAGCAGTTCTTC
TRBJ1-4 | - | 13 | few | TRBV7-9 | CASSTIAGEKLFF | TGTGCCAGCAGCACAATAGCTGGGGAAAAACTGTTTTTT
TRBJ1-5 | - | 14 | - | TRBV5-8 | CASTGGAGNQPQHF | TGTGCCAGCACCGGAGGCGCAGGCAATCAGCCCCAGCATTTT
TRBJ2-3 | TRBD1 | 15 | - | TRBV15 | CATSGTGWSTDTQYF | TGTGCCACCAGCGGGACAGGGTGGTCAACAGATACGCAGTATTTT
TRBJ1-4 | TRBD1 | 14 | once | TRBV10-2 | CASSTTGSSEKLFF | TGCGCCAGCAGCACGACAGGGTCTTCGGAAAAACTGTTTTTT